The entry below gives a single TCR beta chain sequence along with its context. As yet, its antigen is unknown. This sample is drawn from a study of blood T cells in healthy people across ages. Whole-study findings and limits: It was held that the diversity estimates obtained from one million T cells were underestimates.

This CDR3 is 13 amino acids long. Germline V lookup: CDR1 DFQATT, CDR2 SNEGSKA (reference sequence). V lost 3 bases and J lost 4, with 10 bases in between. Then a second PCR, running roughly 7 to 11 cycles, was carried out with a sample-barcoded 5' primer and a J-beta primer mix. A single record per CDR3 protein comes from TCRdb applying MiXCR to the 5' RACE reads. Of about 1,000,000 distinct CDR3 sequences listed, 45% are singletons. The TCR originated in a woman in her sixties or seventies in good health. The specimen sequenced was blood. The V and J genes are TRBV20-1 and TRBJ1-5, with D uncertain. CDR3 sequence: CSASYTGNQPQHF. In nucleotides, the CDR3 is TGCAGTGCTAGCTACACGGGGAATCAGCCCCAGCATTTT.